Listed below are T cell receptor beta chains from one sample, sequenced in a study of cytomegalovirus exposure and HLA in healthy donors. Produced via immunoSEQ multiplex PCR; TCRdb's table is partial and in-frame only. Among 45,000 to 65,000 clones listed, 60% to 85% were seen once. The sample comprised PBMCs. These receptors were obtained from a woman aged 40 to 50 in good health and CMV-seropositive. CDR3s include the opening cysteine and the closing phenylalanine or tryptophan. Each record gives: J gene, D gene, V gene, clone size, CDR3 DNA, CDR3 protein. A D gene is named only where the DNA matches it firmly. For some rows the clone size is stated as once, few or many, or as a class when expanded; others skip it.

TRBJ1-2	NA	TRBV5-5	NA	TGTGCCAGCAGCCTCGGGACAACCTATGGCTACACCTTC	CASSLGTTYGYTF
TRBJ1-1	TRBD1	TRBV6-1	NA	TGTGCCAGCAGTGGCAACCAGGGGGAGAACACTGAAGCTTTCTTT	CASSGNQGENTEAFF
TRBJ2-1	NA	TRBV7-9	NA	TGTGCCAGCAGCTTAGCGGGGGGATGGGGTGATGAGCAGTTCTTC	CASSLAGGWGDEQFF
TRBJ2-7	TRBD1	TRBV5-1	NA	TGCGCCAGCAGAGTAGGACAGGGCTACGAGCAGTACTTC	CASRVGQGYEQYF
TRBJ2-1	TRBD2	TRBV6-4	NA	TGTGCCAGCAGTCCGGGGAGCGGGGGCGACTACAATGAGCAGTTCTTC	CASSPGSGGDYNEQFF
TRBJ2-1	TRBD1	TRBV11-2	NA	TGTGCCAGCAGCTTAATCTTGCGACAGGGGAACAATGAGCAGTTCTTC	CASSLILRQGNNEQFF
TRBJ1-2	TRBD1	TRBV10-3	once	TGTGCCATCAGTGAGGGGGACAGGTTTAGCTATGGCTACACCTTC	CAISEGDRFSYGYTF
TRBJ1-2	NA	TRBV5-6	NA	TGTGCCAGCAGCCCAAGGAGACAGCCCTATGGCTACACCTTC	CASSPRRQPYGYTF
TRBJ2-3	TRBD2	TRBV9	NA	TGTGCCAGCAGCGTAGGACTAGCGGCGTACACAGATACGCAGTATTTT	CASSVGLAAYTDTQYF
TRBJ1-5	NA	TRBV19	NA	TGTGCCAGTAGTATGGCGGGGGCGGGTCAGCCCCAGCATTTT	CASSMAGAGQPQHF
TRBJ1-4	NA	TRBV7-6	NA	TGTGCCAGCAGCTCCGGACTAGATGAAAAACTGTTTTTT	CASSSGLDEKLFF
TRBJ1-5	TRBD1	TRBV27	NA	TGTGCCAGCAGTTTAGACAGGGAGAAGCAGCCCCAGCATTTT	CASSLDREKQPQHF
TRBJ1-1	NA	TRBV7-9	few	TGTGCCAGCAGCTCCCTCGACAGTCCCGCTTTCTTT	CASSSLDSPAFF
TRBJ2-3	TRBD2	TRBV7-3	NA	TGTGCCAGCAGCTTCCATGGCCTAGCGGGAGATACGCAGTATTTT	CASSFHGLAGDTQYF
TRBJ1-1	NA	TRBV5-8	NA	TGTGCCAGCAGCCCCAGGGGAAGTTTGAACACTGAAGCTTTCTTT	CASSPRGSLNTEAFF
TRBJ1-5	TRBD1	TRBV4-3	NA	TGCGCCAGCAGCCAAGACGACAGGGCGCAGCAGCCCCAGCATTTT	CASSQDDRAQQPQHF
TRBJ2-7	NA	TRBV7-9	NA	TGTTCCAGCAGCTTAGAGCAGTCACAGCGGGCATACGAGCAGTACTTC	CSSSLEQSQRAYEQYF
TRBJ2-7	NA	TRBV6-7	NA	TGTGCCAGCAGATCAAGAGGTTCCTACGAGCAGTACTTC	CASRSRGSYEQYF
TRBJ2-1	TRBD1	TRBV2	NA	TGTGCCAGCAGGGACAGGGGGCTTCTGAATGAGCAGTTCTTC	CASRDRGLLNEQFF
TRBJ1-1	TRBD1	TRBV9	NA	TGTGCCAGCAGCGTAGGGCAGGGGGTGAACACTGAAGCTTTCTTT	CASSVGQGVNTEAFF
TRBJ1-2	TRBD1	TRBV28	NA	TGTGCCAGCATCTCCGGGGGACAGGGGAACTATGGCTACACCTTC	CASISGGQGNYGYTF
TRBJ1-4	TRBD1	TRBV25-1	few	TGTGCCAGCAGTGCTTCACAGGGGGCGAATGAAAAACTGTTTTTT	CASSASQGANEKLFF
TRBJ1-1	NA	TRBV4-1	few	TGCGCCAGCAGCCAAGAGGGGCGGTACACTGAAGCTTTCTTT	CASSQEGRYTEAFF
TRBJ2-1	TRBD1	TRBV10-2	few	TGCGCCAGCAGAGGACAGGGTGCCAATGAGCAGTTCTTC	CASRGQGANEQFF
TRBJ1-1	NA	TRBV10-2	NA	TGCGCCAGCAGTGAGTTCGGGGGGGAGGTCACTGAAGCTTTCTTT	CASSEFGGEVTEAFF
TRBJ2-3	TRBD2	TRBV7-2	NA	TGTGCCAGCAGTACTGGGGACTACAGCACAGATACGCAGTATTTT	CASSTGDYSTDTQYF